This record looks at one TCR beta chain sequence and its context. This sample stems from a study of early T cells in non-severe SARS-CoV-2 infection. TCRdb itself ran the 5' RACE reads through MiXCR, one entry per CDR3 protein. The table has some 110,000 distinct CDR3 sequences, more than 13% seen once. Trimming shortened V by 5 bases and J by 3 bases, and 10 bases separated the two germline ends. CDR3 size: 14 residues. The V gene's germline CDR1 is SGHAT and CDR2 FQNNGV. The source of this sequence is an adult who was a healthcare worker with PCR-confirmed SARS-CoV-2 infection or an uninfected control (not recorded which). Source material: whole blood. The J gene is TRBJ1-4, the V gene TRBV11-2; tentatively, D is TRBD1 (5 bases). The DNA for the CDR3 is TGTGCCAGCAGCCAACAGGTGCCTAATGAAAAACTGTTTTTT. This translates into CASSQQVPNEKLFF.